This T cell receptor (beta chain) originates from a study of T-cell memory formation after mild COVID-19. CDR1 is MRHNA, CDR2 SNTAGT, per germline. Trimming shortened V by 6 bases and J by 2 bases, and 14 bases separated the two germline ends. The CDR3 sequence is 15 residues long. This clonotype appeared a few times. TCRdb reanalysed the 5' RACE reads using MiXCR and keeps one entry per CDR3 protein. There are 300,000 to 400,000 distinct CDR3 sequences in the sample; over 25% occur only once, and roughly 14% lies in the top ten. The source is an adult woman who had mild COVID-19 (a few samples of this study predate the infection). Cell type and time point are not known. The sample was PBMCs or a T cell subset sorted from them (not recorded which). This chain uses TRBV6-4 with TRBJ2-1, with D possibly TRBD1 on 6 matching bases. The CDR3 sequence is CASRALDRPYNEQFF. The CDR3 DNA sequence: TGTGCCAGCAGGGCATTAGACAGGCCCTACAATGAGCAGTTCTTC.